This T cell receptor beta chain is from a study of cytomegalovirus exposure and HLA in healthy donors. The CDR3 sequence is 15 residues long. Trimming took 2 bases from V and 2 from J, leaving 13 bases between them. Germline lookup yields CDR1 SGHVS and CDR2 FQNEAQ. In the PCR, 60 Vbeta and 13 Jbeta primers were used. The protocol was immunoSEQ multiplex PCR, while the TCRdb copy is restricted to in-frame clones and leaves out a portion. The top ten clones hold about 3.8% of a sample with some 150,000 clones, roughly 80% of them seen once. Specimen: PBMCs. The chain uses TRBV7-8 and TRBJ2-7; D might be TRBD2 (5 bases). The source of this sequence is a man aged 30 to 39 in good health and CMV-seropositive. CDR3 DNA sequence: TGTGCCAGCAGCTTAAGCGGAGACTTCGCCTACGAGCAGTACTTC. Translated: CASSLSGDFAYEQYF.